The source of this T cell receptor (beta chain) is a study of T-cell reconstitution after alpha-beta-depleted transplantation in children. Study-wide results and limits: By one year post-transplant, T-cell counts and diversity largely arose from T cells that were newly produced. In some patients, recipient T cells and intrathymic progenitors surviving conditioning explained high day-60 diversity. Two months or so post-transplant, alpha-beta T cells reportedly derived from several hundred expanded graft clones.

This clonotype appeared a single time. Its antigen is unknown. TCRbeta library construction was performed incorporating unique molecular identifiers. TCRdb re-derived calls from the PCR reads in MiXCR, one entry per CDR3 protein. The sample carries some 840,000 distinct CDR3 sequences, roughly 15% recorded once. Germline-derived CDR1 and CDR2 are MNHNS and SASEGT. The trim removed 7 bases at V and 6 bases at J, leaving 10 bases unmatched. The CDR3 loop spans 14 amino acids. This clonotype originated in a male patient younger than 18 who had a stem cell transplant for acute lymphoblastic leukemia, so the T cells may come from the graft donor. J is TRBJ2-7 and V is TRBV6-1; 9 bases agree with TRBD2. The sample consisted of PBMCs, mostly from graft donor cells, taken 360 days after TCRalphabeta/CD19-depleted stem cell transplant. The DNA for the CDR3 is TGTGCCAGCACATTAGCGGGAGTTGGCACCGAGCAGTACTTC. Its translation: CASTLAGVGTEQYF.